A selection of T cell receptor beta chains follows, all from one sample in a study of cytomegalovirus exposure and HLA in healthy donors. Here immunoSEQ multiplex PCR was the method, and the copy in TCRdb shows in-frame clones only, minus some. This table has fewer than 90,000 clones, approximately 67% appearing once. The sequenced material came from PBMCs. All receptors come from a man aged 35 to 55 in good health and CMV-seropositive. Each CDR3 is given with its conserved first and last residue. Fields, in order: J gene, D gene, clone size, V gene, CDR3 DNA, CDR3 protein. The D gene is left open where the match is weak. Clone size is given for some rows only: seen once, a few or many times, or a class if the clone is expanded.

j_call: TRBJ1-6
d_call: NA
clone_size: NA
v_call: TRBV30
cdr3_nt: TGTGCCTGGAGTGGGGGGGGGACGTCACCCCTCCACTTT
cdr3_aa: CAWSGGGTSPLHF

j_call: TRBJ2-7
d_call: NA
clone_size: NA
v_call: TRBV6-6
cdr3_nt: TGTGCCAGCAGTTACCCCGGACTATACGAGCAGTACTTC
cdr3_aa: CASSYPGLYEQYF

j_call: TRBJ2-1
d_call: NA
clone_size: NA
v_call: TRBV2
cdr3_nt: TGTGCCAGCACCGAAGCAAGGGGAGAGCAGTTCTTC
cdr3_aa: CASTEARGEQFF

j_call: TRBJ2-6
d_call: NA
clone_size: NA
v_call: TRBV19
cdr3_nt: TGTGCCAGTACTCTCCTAGGTAGGGGCAGCTCTGGGGCCAACGTCCTGACTTTC
cdr3_aa: CASTLLGRGSSGANVLTF

j_call: TRBJ2-1
d_call: NA
clone_size: NA
v_call: TRBV25-1
cdr3_nt: TGTGCCAGCAGTGAATGGGGGAGGGGGTGGAGCAATGAGCAGTTCTTC
cdr3_aa: CASSEWGRGWSNEQFF

j_call: TRBJ1-1
d_call: NA
clone_size: once
v_call: TRBV5-1
cdr3_nt: TGCGCCAGCAGCTTGAGTGGAAACAGGGCGAACACTGAAGCTTTCTTT
cdr3_aa: CASSLSGNRANTEAFF

j_call: TRBJ2-5
d_call: NA
clone_size: NA
v_call: TRBV7-9
cdr3_nt: TGTGCCAGCAGCCCGTCGGGAGTAGGCGAGACCCAGTACTTC
cdr3_aa: CASSPSGVGETQYF

j_call: TRBJ1-2
d_call: TRBD1
clone_size: few
v_call: TRBV5-1
cdr3_nt: TGCGCCAGCAGCTTGGCAGTAGGGGGCGGCTATGGCTACACCTTC
cdr3_aa: CASSLAVGGGYGYTF

j_call: TRBJ1-3
d_call: NA
clone_size: NA
v_call: TRBV10-1
cdr3_nt: TGCGCCAGCAGTCGCACAGGGTTTTGTAACACCATATATTTT
cdr3_aa: CASSRTGFCNTIYF

j_call: TRBJ1-5
d_call: TRBD1
clone_size: NA
v_call: TRBV30
cdr3_nt: TGTGCCTGGAGTGTAGGGACAGGGGGAACTCAGCCCCAGCATTTT
cdr3_aa: CAWSVGTGGTQPQHF

j_call: TRBJ1-1
d_call: TRBD1
clone_size: few
v_call: TRBV4-2
cdr3_nt: TGTGCCAGCAGGAAAACAGGGGGCACTTCTGAAGCTTTCTTT
cdr3_aa: CASRKTGGTSEAFF

j_call: TRBJ2-1
d_call: NA
clone_size: few
v_call: TRBV5-1
cdr3_nt: TGCGCCAGCAGCTTGCGTCCCCAGGGGGGCTACAATGAGCAGTTCTTC
cdr3_aa: CASSLRPQGGYNEQFF

j_call: TRBJ1-2
d_call: NA
clone_size: NA
v_call: TRBV28
cdr3_nt: TGTGCCAGCAGTGCCTACATGGGCTCTGGCTACACCTTC
cdr3_aa: CASSAYMGSGYTF

j_call: TRBJ1-1
d_call: TRBD1
clone_size: once
v_call: TRBV2
cdr3_nt: TGTGCCAGCAGCCACATTGACAGGGCCACTGAAGCTTTCTTT
cdr3_aa: CASSHIDRATEAFF

j_call: TRBJ1-2
d_call: NA
clone_size: once
v_call: TRBV4-3
cdr3_nt: TGCGCCAGCAGCCAAGAGGGAGCTAACTATGGCTACACCTTC
cdr3_aa: CASSQEGANYGYTF

j_call: TRBJ1-1
d_call: NA
clone_size: NA
v_call: TRBV5-1
cdr3_nt: TGCGCCAGCAGCTTCACAGACAACACTGAAGCTTTCTTT
cdr3_aa: CASSFTDNTEAFF

j_call: TRBJ1-3
d_call: TRBD1
clone_size: NA
v_call: TRBV7-2
cdr3_nt: TGTGCCAGCAGCCCAAGGACAGGGCCCAACTCTGGAAACACCATATATTTT
cdr3_aa: CASSPRTGPNSGNTIYF

j_call: TRBJ1-1
d_call: TRBD1
clone_size: few
v_call: TRBV5-1
cdr3_nt: TGCGCCAGCAAGGAGCAGGGGGACACTGAAGCTTTCTTT
cdr3_aa: CASKEQGDTEAFF

j_call: TRBJ1-2
d_call: NA
clone_size: NA
v_call: TRBV30
cdr3_nt: TGTGCCTGGAGTGTAGTGGGGGCGAGCGGCTACACCTTC
cdr3_aa: CAWSVVGASGYTF

j_call: TRBJ1-5
d_call: NA
clone_size: NA
v_call: TRBV7-2
cdr3_nt: TGTGCCAGCAGCCCAAACGCGGGGATTCAGCCCCAGCATTTT
cdr3_aa: CASSPNAGIQPQHF

j_call: TRBJ2-7
d_call: TRBD1
clone_size: NA
v_call: TRBV28
cdr3_nt: TGTGCCAGCATGGGACAGGGGGCTTACGAGCAGTACTTC
cdr3_aa: CASMGQGAYEQYF

j_call: TRBJ1-2
d_call: TRBD1
clone_size: NA
v_call: TRBV28
cdr3_nt: TGTGCCAGCAGTCCCGGGACAGAGTATGGCTACACCTTC
cdr3_aa: CASSPGTEYGYTF

j_call: TRBJ2-4
d_call: TRBD1
clone_size: NA
v_call: TRBV6-5
cdr3_nt: TGTGCCAGCAGTTACCGAACAGGGGGAAGTGACATTCAGTACTTC
cdr3_aa: CASSYRTGGSDIQYF

j_call: TRBJ2-5
d_call: TRBD2
clone_size: NA
v_call: TRBV2
cdr3_nt: TGTGCCAGCAGTGTCGCCCGGCGGGGGGACCAAGAGACCCAGTACTTC
cdr3_aa: CASSVARRGDQETQYF

j_call: TRBJ1-2
d_call: NA
clone_size: NA
v_call: TRBV28
cdr3_nt: TGTGCCAGCAACCAGAGGCAATATTCTAACTATGGCTACACCTTC
cdr3_aa: CASNQRQYSNYGYTF

j_call: TRBJ2-3
d_call: TRBD2
clone_size: few
v_call: TRBV4-2
cdr3_nt: TGTGCCAGCAGCCAAGCTAGCGGCGGATTCACAGATACGCAGTATTTT
cdr3_aa: CASSQASGGFTDTQYF

j_call: TRBJ1-1
d_call: TRBD1
clone_size: NA
v_call: TRBV27
cdr3_nt: TGTGCCAGCAGTTCCATGGACAGGGTAACTGAAGCTTTCTTT
cdr3_aa: CASSSMDRVTEAFF

j_call: TRBJ2-1
d_call: TRBD1
clone_size: NA
v_call: TRBV19
cdr3_nt: TGTGCCAGTAGTATAGAGACAGGGGATTGGGGAAATGAGCAGTTCTTC
cdr3_aa: CASSIETGDWGNEQFF

j_call: TRBJ1-1
d_call: NA
clone_size: NA
v_call: TRBV5-1
cdr3_nt: TGCGCCAGCGCGCGGCAGGGGTCGGGGTACACTGAAGCTTTCTTT
cdr3_aa: CASARQGSGYTEAFF

j_call: TRBJ2-2
d_call: NA
clone_size: NA
v_call: TRBV2
cdr3_nt: TGTGCCAGCAGAAACAGGGTCACCGGGGAGCTGTTTTTT
cdr3_aa: CASRNRVTGELFF

j_call: TRBJ2-1
d_call: NA
clone_size: NA
v_call: TRBV7-8
cdr3_nt: TGTGCCAGCAGCCCGGGACTCTTCCCACAATTTGAGCAGTTCTTC
cdr3_aa: CASSPGLFPQFEQFF

j_call: TRBJ2-1
d_call: NA
clone_size: NA
v_call: TRBV5-6
cdr3_nt: TGTGCCAGCAGCCCCGGTGCCAACTACAATGAGCAGTTCTTC
cdr3_aa: CASSPGANYNEQFF

j_call: TRBJ2-1
d_call: NA
clone_size: NA
v_call: TRBV7-3
cdr3_nt: TGTGCCAGCAGCCTCAATCCCCCTAGCGATTCCTACAATGAGCAGTTCTTC
cdr3_aa: CASSLNPPSDSYNEQFF

j_call: TRBJ2-3
d_call: NA
clone_size: NA
v_call: TRBV19
cdr3_nt: TGTGCCAGTAGCCAACTTAGTAGCACAGATACGCAGTATTTT
cdr3_aa: CASSQLSSTDTQYF

j_call: TRBJ2-5
d_call: NA
clone_size: NA
v_call: TRBV4-2
cdr3_nt: TGTGCCAGCACCGAGTTCCAGGGTGGAGAGACCCAGTACTTC
cdr3_aa: CASTEFQGGETQYF

j_call: TRBJ1-4
d_call: NA
clone_size: few
v_call: TRBV5-1
cdr3_nt: TGCGCCAGCAGCTTGCTACAGACCGGTGAAAAACTGTTTTTT
cdr3_aa: CASSLLQTGEKLFF

j_call: TRBJ1-5
d_call: NA
clone_size: once
v_call: TRBV13
cdr3_nt: TGTGCCAGCAGCTTGGGGCCCGGGGGGCCCCAGCATTTT
cdr3_aa: CASSLGPGGPQHF

j_call: TRBJ1-4
d_call: NA
clone_size: few
v_call: TRBV7-2
cdr3_nt: TGTGCCAGCAGCTCCTCCAATGAAAAACTGTTTTTT
cdr3_aa: CASSSSNEKLFF

j_call: TRBJ1-1
d_call: TRBD1
clone_size: NA
v_call: TRBV30
cdr3_nt: TGTGCCTGGAGTGGCCGGGACAGGGACACTGAAGCTTTCTTT
cdr3_aa: CAWSGRDRDTEAFF

j_call: TRBJ2-2
d_call: NA
clone_size: NA
v_call: TRBV6-6
cdr3_nt: TGTGCCAGCAGTTACGCCGACATCTCCACCGGGGAGCTGTTTTTT
cdr3_aa: CASSYADISTGELFF

j_call: TRBJ1-2
d_call: NA
clone_size: NA
v_call: TRBV29-1
cdr3_nt: TGCAGCGTTGAACTCGGCGGGCAGGAAGGCTTCGGCTACACCTTC
cdr3_aa: CSVELGGQEGFGYTF

j_call: TRBJ2-1
d_call: TRBD1
clone_size: few
v_call: TRBV30
cdr3_nt: TGTGCCTGGATGAGAGACAGGGTACTCAATGAGCAGTTCTTC
cdr3_aa: CAWMRDRVLNEQFF

j_call: TRBJ1-1
d_call: NA
clone_size: NA
v_call: TRBV15
cdr3_nt: TGTGCCACCAGCAGAGCGGGACAGAACACTGAAGCTTTCTTT
cdr3_aa: CATSRAGQNTEAFF

j_call: TRBJ2-2
d_call: NA
clone_size: few
v_call: TRBV10-3
cdr3_nt: TGTGCCATCACCAGGGCCCCGAACACCGGGGAGCTGTTTTTT
cdr3_aa: CAITRAPNTGELFF

j_call: TRBJ1-4
d_call: TRBD1
clone_size: few
v_call: TRBV4-1
cdr3_nt: TGCGCCAGCAGCCCGGACAGGTCAACTAATGAAAAACTGTTTTTT
cdr3_aa: CASSPDRSTNEKLFF

j_call: TRBJ1-1
d_call: NA
clone_size: NA
v_call: TRBV7-9
cdr3_nt: TGTGCCAGCAGCCCGGGGGCTGAAGCTTTCTTT
cdr3_aa: CASSPGAEAFF

j_call: TRBJ2-3
d_call: TRBD2
clone_size: NA
v_call: TRBV29-1
cdr3_nt: TGCAGCGTTGAAGACGTTCTAGCGGAGACTAGCACAGATACGCAGTATTTT
cdr3_aa: CSVEDVLAETSTDTQYF

j_call: TRBJ1-2
d_call: TRBD1
clone_size: NA
v_call: TRBV28
cdr3_nt: TGTGCCAGCAGTTCGGACAGGGGGACGCCTAACTATGGCTACACCTTC
cdr3_aa: CASSSDRGTPNYGYTF

j_call: TRBJ1-4
d_call: NA
clone_size: few
v_call: TRBV27
cdr3_nt: TGTGCCAGCAGTAGGACAGCAACTAATGAAAAACTGTTTTTT
cdr3_aa: CASSRTATNEKLFF

j_call: TRBJ2-7
d_call: TRBD1
clone_size: NA
v_call: TRBV29-1
cdr3_nt: TGCAGCGCCTACAGGGGGTCCTACGAGCAGTACTTC
cdr3_aa: CSAYRGSYEQYF

j_call: TRBJ2-7
d_call: NA
clone_size: NA
v_call: TRBV5-1
cdr3_nt: TGCGCCAGCAGCTTGGCTCCCCTCGACGAGCAGTACTTC
cdr3_aa: CASSLAPLDEQYF

j_call: TRBJ2-2
d_call: NA
clone_size: NA
v_call: TRBV5-1
cdr3_nt: TGCGCCAGCAGACCGGGACAGAACACCGGGGAGCTGTTTTTT
cdr3_aa: CASRPGQNTGELFF

j_call: TRBJ2-7
d_call: NA
clone_size: NA
v_call: TRBV2
cdr3_nt: TGTGCCAGCAGCTCCCGGGATGGAAACTACGAGCAGTACTTC
cdr3_aa: CASSSRDGNYEQYF

j_call: TRBJ2-2
d_call: TRBD2
clone_size: NA
v_call: TRBV5-8
cdr3_nt: TGTGCCAGCAGCTTGGTCGGGACTAGCGGGAGATCGAACACCGGGGAGCTGTTTTTT
cdr3_aa: CASSLVGTSGRSNTGELFF

j_call: TRBJ1-1
d_call: TRBD1
clone_size: once
v_call: TRBV13
cdr3_nt: TGTGCCAGCAGCTTAGAAGGACAGGGGAACACTGAAGCTTTCTTT
cdr3_aa: CASSLEGQGNTEAFF

j_call: TRBJ1-5
d_call: NA
clone_size: NA
v_call: TRBV29-1
cdr3_nt: TGCAGCGTTAGGGAGGAGAGCAATCAGCCCCAGCATTTT
cdr3_aa: CSVREESNQPQHF

j_call: TRBJ2-5
d_call: TRBD1
clone_size: NA
v_call: TRBV5-6
cdr3_nt: TGTGCCAGCAGCTTATCTTTAAGGGGACAGGAGACCCAGTACTTC
cdr3_aa: CASSLSLRGQETQYF

j_call: TRBJ2-7
d_call: TRBD2
clone_size: NA
v_call: TRBV7-2
cdr3_nt: TGTGCCAGCAGCTTTGGGGTAGCGGGGCTGGACTACGAGCAGTACTTC
cdr3_aa: CASSFGVAGLDYEQYF

j_call: TRBJ1-1
d_call: TRBD1
clone_size: NA
v_call: TRBV6-5
cdr3_nt: TGTGCCAGCAGTTTATCAGGACAGGGCGCTGAAGCTTTCTTT
cdr3_aa: CASSLSGQGAEAFF